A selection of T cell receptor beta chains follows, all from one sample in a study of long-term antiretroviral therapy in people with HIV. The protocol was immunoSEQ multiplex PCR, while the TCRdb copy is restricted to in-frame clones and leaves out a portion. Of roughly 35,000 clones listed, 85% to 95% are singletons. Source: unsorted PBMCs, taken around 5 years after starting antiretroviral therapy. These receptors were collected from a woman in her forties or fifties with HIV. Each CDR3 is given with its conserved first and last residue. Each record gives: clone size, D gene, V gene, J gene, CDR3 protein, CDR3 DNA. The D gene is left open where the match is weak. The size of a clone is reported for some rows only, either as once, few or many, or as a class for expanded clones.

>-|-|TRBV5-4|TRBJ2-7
CASSPGSYSYEQYF
TGTGCCAGCAGCCCGGGTTCCTACTCCTACGAGCAGTACTTC
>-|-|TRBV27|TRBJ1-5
CASSGREAGQPQHF
TGTGCCAGCAGTGGCCGGGAGGCGGGCCAGCCCCAGCATTTT
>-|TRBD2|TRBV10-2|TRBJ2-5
CASSDERGLRETQYF
TGCGCCAGCAGTGATGAGCGGGGGCTCAGAGAGACCCAGTACTTC
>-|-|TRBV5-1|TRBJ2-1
CASSLTGEGYNEQFF
TGCGCCAGCAGCTTGACAGGCGAGGGTTACAATGAGCAGTTCTTC
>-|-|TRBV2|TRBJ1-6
CASSESMTGNSPLHF
TGTGCCAGCAGTGAGAGCATGACGGGGAATTCACCCCTCCACTTT
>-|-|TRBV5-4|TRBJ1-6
CASRRGGLGSPLHF
TGTGCCAGCAGGCGGGGGGGTTTGGGTTCACCCCTCCACTTT
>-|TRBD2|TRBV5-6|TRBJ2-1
CASSLASGGTYNEQFF
TGTGCCAGCAGCTTGGCCAGCGGGGGGACCTACAATGAGCAGTTCTTC
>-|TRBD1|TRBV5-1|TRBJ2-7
CASNSGQEVDEQYF
TGCGCCAGCAACTCCGGACAGGAAGTGGACGAGCAGTACTTC
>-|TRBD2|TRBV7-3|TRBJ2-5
CASSLAGGQETQYF
TGTGCCAGCAGCTTGGCGGGGGGCCAGGAGACCCAGTACTTC
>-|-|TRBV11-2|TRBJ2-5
CASSPLRETQYF
TGTGCCAGCAGCCCTCTGAGAGAGACCCAGTACTTC
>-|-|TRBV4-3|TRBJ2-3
CASSQVSRGHSGNTQYF
TGCGCCAGCAGCCAAGTCTCGCGGGGGCACAGCGGGAATACGCAGTATTTT
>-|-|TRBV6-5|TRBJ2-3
CASRESGPDTQYF
TGTGCCAGCAGGGAGTCTGGCCCAGATACGCAGTATTTT
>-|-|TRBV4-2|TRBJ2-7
CASSDPDLISHEQYF
TGTGCCAGCAGCGATCCGGACCTTATTTCGCACGAGCAGTACTTC
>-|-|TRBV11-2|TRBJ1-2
CASSSGDGGGYTF
TGTGCCAGCAGCTCGGGGGACGGCGGGGGCTACACCTTC
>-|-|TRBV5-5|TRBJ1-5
CASSLRTGNQPQHF
TGTGCCAGCAGCTTGCGTACAGGGAATCAGCCCCAGCATTTT
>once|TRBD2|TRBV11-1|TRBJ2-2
CASSSLAGDAGELFF
TGTGCCAGCAGCTCACTAGCGGGGGATGCAGGGGAGCTGTTTTTT
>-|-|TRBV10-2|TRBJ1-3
CASSESVGNTIYF
TGCGCCAGCAGTGAGTCTGTGGGAAACACCATATATTTT
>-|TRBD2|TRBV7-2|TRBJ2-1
CASSPLAGGYNEQFF
TGTGCCAGCAGCCCGCTCGCGGGGGGATACAATGAGCAGTTCTTC
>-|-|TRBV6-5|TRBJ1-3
CASSYGVAGYENTIYF
TGTGCCAGCAGTTACGGAGTCGCCGGATATGAAAACACCATATATTTT
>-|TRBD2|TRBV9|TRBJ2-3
CASSVASGGSTDTQYF
TGTGCCAGCAGCGTGGCTAGCGGGGGCAGCACAGATACGCAGTATTTT
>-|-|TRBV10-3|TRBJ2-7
CAIRDSSYEQYF
TGTGCCATCAGGGACAGCTCCTACGAGCAGTACTTC
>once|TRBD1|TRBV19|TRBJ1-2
CASSAGGQGAKDYGYTF
TGTGCCAGTAGTGCCGGGGGACAGGGGGCGAAAGACTATGGCTACACCTTC
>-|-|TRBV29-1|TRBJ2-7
CSVDLRAGGYEQYF
TGCAGCGTTGACCTCCGGGCTGGAGGCTACGAGCAGTACTTC
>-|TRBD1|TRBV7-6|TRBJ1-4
CASSPQPTGANEKLFF
TGTGCCAGCAGCCCTCAACCGACAGGGGCTAATGAAAAACTGTTTTTT
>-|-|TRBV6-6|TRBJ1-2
CASSYFARGYGYTF
TGTGCCAGCAGTTACTTTGCCAGGGGCTATGGCTACACCTTC
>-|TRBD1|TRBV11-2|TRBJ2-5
CASSRQGMKGETQYF
TGTGCCAGCAGCCGACAGGGTATGAAGGGAGAGACCCAGTACTTC
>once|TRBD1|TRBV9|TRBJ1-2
CASSVGQGVNGYTF
TGTGCCAGCAGCGTCGGACAGGGGGTGAATGGCTACACCTTC
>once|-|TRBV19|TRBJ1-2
CASSPLRAVNYGYTF
TGTGCCAGTAGTCCCCTCCGGGCAGTCAACTATGGCTACACCTTC
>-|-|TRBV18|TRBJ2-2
CASSPTGLTGELFF
TGTGCCAGCTCACCGACAGGATTGACCGGGGAGCTGTTTTTT
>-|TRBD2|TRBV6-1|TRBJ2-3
CASSQIAGRDTQYF
TGTGCCAGCTCACAGATAGCGGGAAGAGATACGCAGTATTTT
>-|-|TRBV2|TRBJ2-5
CASTWETQYF
TGTGCCAGCACATGGGAGACCCAGTACTTC
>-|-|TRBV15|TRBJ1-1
CATSRPPRGTEAFF
TGTGCCACCAGCAGACCACCCAGGGGCACTGAAGCTTTCTTT
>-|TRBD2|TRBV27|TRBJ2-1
CASSIGTKRSSYNEQFF
TGTGCCAGCAGTATCGGGACTAAAAGGAGCTCCTACAATGAGCAGTTCTTC
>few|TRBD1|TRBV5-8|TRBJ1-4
CASSSKTGTGEKLFF
TGTGCCAGCAGCAGTAAGACAGGGACTGGAGAAAAACTGTTTTTT
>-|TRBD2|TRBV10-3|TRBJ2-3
CAISESERGGLDTQYF
TGTGCCATCAGTGAGTCGGAGCGGGGGGGCCTAGATACGCAGTATTTT
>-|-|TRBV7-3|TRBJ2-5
CASSRSSQETQYF
TGTGCCAGCAGCCGCAGCTCCCAAGAGACCCAGTACTTC
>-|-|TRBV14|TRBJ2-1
CASSQGLAIYNEQFF
TGTGCCAGCAGCCAAGGTCTAGCGATCTACAATGAGCAGTTCTTC
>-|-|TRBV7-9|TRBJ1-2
CASSATEGVGYTF
TGTGCCAGCAGCGCCACCGAGGGGGTAGGCTACACCTTC
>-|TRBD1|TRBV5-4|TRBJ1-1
CASSPRTGRVNTEAFF
TGTGCCAGCAGCCCCCGGACAGGGAGAGTGAACACTGAAGCTTTCTTT
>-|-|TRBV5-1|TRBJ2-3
CASSLEQRSTDTQYF
TGCGCCAGCAGCTTGGAACAGCGATCGACAGATACGCAGTATTTT
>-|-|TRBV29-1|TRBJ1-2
CSVEEGNNYGYTF
TGCAGCGTTGAGGAGGGAAATAACTATGGCTACACCTTC
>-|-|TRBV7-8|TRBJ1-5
CASSPDSDQPQHF
TGTGCCAGCAGCCCGGACAGCGATCAGCCCCAGCATTTT
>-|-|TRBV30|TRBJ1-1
CAWSVRNTEAFF
TGTGCCTGGAGTGTAAGGAACACTGAAGCTTTCTTT
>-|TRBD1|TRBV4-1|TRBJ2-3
CASSHSTGGASTDTQYF
TGCGCCAGCAGCCACTCAACAGGGGGCGCCAGCACAGATACGCAGTATTTT
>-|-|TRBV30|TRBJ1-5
CAWSVRSMDQPQHF
TGTGCCTGGAGTGTACGAAGTATGGATCAGCCCCAGCATTTT
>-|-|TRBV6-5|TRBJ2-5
CASSYSNEVETQYF
TGTGCCAGCAGTTACTCGAATGAGGTAGAGACCCAGTACTTC
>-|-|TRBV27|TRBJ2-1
CASSWGSYNEQFF
TGTGCCAGCAGCTGGGGATCCTACAATGAGCAGTTCTTC
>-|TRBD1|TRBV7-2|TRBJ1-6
CASRWPGQGGNNSPLHF
TGTGCCAGCAGATGGCCGGGACAGGGGGGAAATAATTCACCCCTCCACTTT
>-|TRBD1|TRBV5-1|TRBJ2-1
CASAGGRLDNEQFF
TGCGCCAGCGCAGGGGGCCGGTTGGACAATGAGCAGTTCTTC
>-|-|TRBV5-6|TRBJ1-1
CASSAYSFPEAFF
TGTGCCAGCAGCGCCTACAGTTTCCCTGAAGCTTTCTTT
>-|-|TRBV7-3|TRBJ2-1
CASSSTRNNEQFF
TGTGCCAGCAGCTCGACTAGAAACAATGAGCAGTTCTTC
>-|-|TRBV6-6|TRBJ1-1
CASSYANTEAFF
TGTGCCAGCAGTTACGCGAACACTGAAGCTTTCTTT
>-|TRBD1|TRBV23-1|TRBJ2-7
CASSQPGQNEQYF
TGCGCCAGCAGTCAGCCGGGACAGAACGAGCAGTACTTC
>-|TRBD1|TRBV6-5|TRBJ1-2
CASSSGQGVLYGYTF
TGTGCCAGCAGCTCAGGACAGGGAGTACTCTATGGCTACACCTTC
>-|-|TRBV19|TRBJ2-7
CASSTGLLTYEQYF
TGTGCCAGTAGTACGGGCCTACTGACCTACGAGCAGTACTTC
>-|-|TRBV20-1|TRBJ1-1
CSGGGVTEAFF
TGCAGCGGAGGAGGGGTCACTGAAGCTTTCTTT